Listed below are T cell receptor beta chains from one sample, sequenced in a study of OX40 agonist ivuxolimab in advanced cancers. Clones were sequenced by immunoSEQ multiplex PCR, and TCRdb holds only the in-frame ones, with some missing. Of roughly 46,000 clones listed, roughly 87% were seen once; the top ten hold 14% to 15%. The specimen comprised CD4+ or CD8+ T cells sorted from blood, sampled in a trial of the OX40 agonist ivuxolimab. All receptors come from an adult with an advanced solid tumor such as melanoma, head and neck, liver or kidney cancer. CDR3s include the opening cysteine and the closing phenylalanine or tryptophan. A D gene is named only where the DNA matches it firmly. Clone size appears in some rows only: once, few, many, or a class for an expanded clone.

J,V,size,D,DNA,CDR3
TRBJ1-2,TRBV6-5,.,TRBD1,TGTGCCAGCAGTTCCGGGACAGTAAACTATGGCTACACCTTC,CASSSGTVNYGYTF
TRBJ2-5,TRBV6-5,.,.,TGTGCCAGCAGTTTCCGAAAGCTGACAGGCGGAGAGACCCAGTACTTC,CASSFRKLTGGETQYF
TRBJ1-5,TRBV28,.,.,TGTGCCAGCAGTTTTGAGGGCCAGGGTTTGGGTCAGCCCCAGCATTTT,CASSFEGQGLGQPQHF
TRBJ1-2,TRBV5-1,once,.,TGCGCCAGCAGCTCGGGGACTGTGGCAAGCTATGGCTACACCTTC,CASSSGTVASYGYTF
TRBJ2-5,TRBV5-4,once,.,TGTGCCAGCAGCTTAGAGGGGTTCCAAGAGACCCAGTACTTC,CASSLEGFQETQYF
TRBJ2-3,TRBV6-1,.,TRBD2,TGTGCCAGCAAGCTAGGACTAGCGCAAGATACGCAGTATTTT,CASKLGLAQDTQYF
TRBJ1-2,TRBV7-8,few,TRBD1,TGTGCCAGCAGCTTAGGACACGTGGGACAGAGACTCTATGGCTACACCTTC,CASSLGHVGQRLYGYTF
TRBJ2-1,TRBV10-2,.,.,TGCGCCAGCAGTGATTTTGGGGGCGCCTACAATGAGCAGTTCTTC,CASSDFGGAYNEQFF
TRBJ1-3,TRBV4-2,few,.,TGTGCCAGCAGCCAAGATAGGGGGAGCTCTGGAAACACCATATATTTT,CASSQDRGSSGNTIYF
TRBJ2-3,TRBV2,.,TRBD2,TGTGCCAGCGCGGGAGCGGGAGGGCACGATACGCAGTATTTT,CASAGAGGHDTQYF
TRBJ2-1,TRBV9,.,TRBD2,TGTGCCAGCAGCGGACAGGGACTAGCGGGAACCCTCTCCTACAATGAGCAGTTCTTC,CASSGQGLAGTLSYNEQFF
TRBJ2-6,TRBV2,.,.,TGTGCCAGCAGTGAAGGTACTGGGGCCAACGTCCTGACTTTC,CASSEGTGANVLTF
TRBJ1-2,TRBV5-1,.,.,TGCGCCAGCAGCTTGGGATACAGCAATGGCTACACCTTC,CASSLGYSNGYTF
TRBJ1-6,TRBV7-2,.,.,TGTGCCAGCAGCTCAACGTGGGGGACGAACAATTCACCCCTCCACTTT,CASSSTWGTNNSPLHF
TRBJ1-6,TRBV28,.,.,TGTGCCAGCACCGGGATCGAGGTGAATTCACCCCTCCACTTT,CASTGIEVNSPLHF
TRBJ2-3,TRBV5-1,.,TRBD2,TGCGCCAGCAGCTTGGCAGCGGGAGTCAGTTCCCGGGATACGCAGTATTTT,CASSLAAGVSSRDTQYF
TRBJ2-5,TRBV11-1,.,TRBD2,TGTGCCAGCAGCTTCGGGACTAGCGGGAGTATTAAGACCCAGTACTTC,CASSFGTSGSIKTQYF